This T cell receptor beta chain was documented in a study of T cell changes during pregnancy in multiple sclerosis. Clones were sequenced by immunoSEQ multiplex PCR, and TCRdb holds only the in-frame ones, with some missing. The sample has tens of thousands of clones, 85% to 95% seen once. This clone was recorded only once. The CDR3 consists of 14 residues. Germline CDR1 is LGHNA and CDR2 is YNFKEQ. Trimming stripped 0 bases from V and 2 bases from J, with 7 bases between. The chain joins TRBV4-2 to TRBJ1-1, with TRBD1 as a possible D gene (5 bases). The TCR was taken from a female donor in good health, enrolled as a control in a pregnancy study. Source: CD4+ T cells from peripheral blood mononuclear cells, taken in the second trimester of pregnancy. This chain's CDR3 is CASSQDRANTEAFF. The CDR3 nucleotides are TGTGCCAGCAGCCAAGACAGGGCAAACACTGAAGCTTTCTTT.